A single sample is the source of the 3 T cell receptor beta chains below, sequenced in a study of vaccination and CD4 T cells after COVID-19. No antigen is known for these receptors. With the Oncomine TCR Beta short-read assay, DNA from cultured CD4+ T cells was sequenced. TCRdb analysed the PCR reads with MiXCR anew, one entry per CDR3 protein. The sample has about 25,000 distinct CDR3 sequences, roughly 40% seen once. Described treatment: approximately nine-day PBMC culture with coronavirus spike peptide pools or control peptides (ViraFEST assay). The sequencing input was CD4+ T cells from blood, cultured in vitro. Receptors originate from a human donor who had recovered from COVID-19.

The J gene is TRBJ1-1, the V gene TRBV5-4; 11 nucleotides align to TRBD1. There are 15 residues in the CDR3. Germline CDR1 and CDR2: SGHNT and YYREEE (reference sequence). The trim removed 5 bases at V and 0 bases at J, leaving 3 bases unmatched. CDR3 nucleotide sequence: TGTGCCAGCAGGTCGGACAGGGGGCTGAACACTGAAGCTTTCTTT. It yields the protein CASRSDRGLNTEAFF.

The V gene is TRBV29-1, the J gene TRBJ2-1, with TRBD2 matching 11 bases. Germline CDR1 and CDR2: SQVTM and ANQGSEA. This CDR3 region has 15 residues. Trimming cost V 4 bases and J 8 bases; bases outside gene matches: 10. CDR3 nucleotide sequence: TGCAGCGTTGGGGGGGGACTAGCGGCGCGCGATGAGCAGTTCTTC. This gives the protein CSVGGGLAARDEQFF.

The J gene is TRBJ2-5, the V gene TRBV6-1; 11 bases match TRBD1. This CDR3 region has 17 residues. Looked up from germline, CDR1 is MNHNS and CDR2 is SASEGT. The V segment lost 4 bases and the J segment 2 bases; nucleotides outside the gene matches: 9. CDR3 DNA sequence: TGTGCCAGCAGTGTCGGGACAGGGGGGAGGGGGCAAGAGACCCAGTACTTC. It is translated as CASSVGTGGRGQETQYF.